This T cell receptor (beta chain) comes out of a study of beta chain features in type 1 diabetes. About the research overall: In age, gender and cell yields, patients were similar to healthy donors. Study-wide results and limits: For type 1 diabetes patients, VDJ junctions showed fewer insertions and more deletions.

This clone occurred a few times. The antigen is undetermined. Expressed TCRB transcripts got sequenced, as all isolated RNA was reverse transcribed. Method: immunoSEQ multiplex PCR; TCRdb's copy keeps in-frame clones and lacks some. The sample contains about 360,000 clones, roughly 12% of which appear only once. Sequenced input: naive CD4+ T cells from blood. The origin of this receptor is a man between 18 and 35 years old in good health.

CDR3 sequence reads: CASGPRGRRETQYF. In DNA, the CDR3 is TGTGCCAGCGGGCCGAGGGGGCGCCGAGAGACCCAGTACTTC. This chain uses TRBV28 with TRBJ2-5, with 7 bases fitting TRBD1. The V gene end was trimmed by 8 bases and the J gene end by 4 bases; junction bases not matched to a gene: 10. Germline loops: CDR1 MDHEN, CDR2 SYDVKM. The CDR3 extends over 14 amino acids.